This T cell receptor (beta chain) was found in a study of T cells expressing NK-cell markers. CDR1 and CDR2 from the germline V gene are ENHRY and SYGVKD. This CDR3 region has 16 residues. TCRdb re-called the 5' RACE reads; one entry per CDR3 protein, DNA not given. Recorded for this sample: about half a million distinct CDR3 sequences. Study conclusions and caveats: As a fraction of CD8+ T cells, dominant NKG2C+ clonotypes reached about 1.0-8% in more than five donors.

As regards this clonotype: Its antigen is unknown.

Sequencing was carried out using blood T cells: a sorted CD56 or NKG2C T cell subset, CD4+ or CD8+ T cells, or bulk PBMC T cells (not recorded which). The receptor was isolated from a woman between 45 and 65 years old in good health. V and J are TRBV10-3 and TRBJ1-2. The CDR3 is CAISESSGALRYGYTF.